This TCR beta chain was found in a study of T-cell reconstitution after alpha-beta-depleted transplantation in children. Germline V gene data show CDR1 as SQVTM and CDR2 as ANQGSEA. This CDR3 is built from 13 residues. After removal of 5 bases from V and 6 bases from J, the junction contained 7 bases not matched to a gene. The TCRbeta library was prepared with unique molecular identifiers. TCRdb called the PCR reads again in MiXCR, with one record for every CDR3 protein. The sample lists about 600,000 distinct CDR3 sequences; roughly 10% were seen once. The sequencing used PBMCs from the stem cell graft donor, collected from the stem cell graft. The gene calls are TRBV29-1 and TRBJ2-5, with 9 bases fitting TRBD1. The TCR comes from a human donor who donated a stem cell graft to a child with acute myeloid leukemia. Here the CDR3 reads CSVRDRVVKTQYF. The CDR3 coding sequence is TGCAGCGTTCGGGACAGGGTGGTGAAGACCCAGTACTTC.